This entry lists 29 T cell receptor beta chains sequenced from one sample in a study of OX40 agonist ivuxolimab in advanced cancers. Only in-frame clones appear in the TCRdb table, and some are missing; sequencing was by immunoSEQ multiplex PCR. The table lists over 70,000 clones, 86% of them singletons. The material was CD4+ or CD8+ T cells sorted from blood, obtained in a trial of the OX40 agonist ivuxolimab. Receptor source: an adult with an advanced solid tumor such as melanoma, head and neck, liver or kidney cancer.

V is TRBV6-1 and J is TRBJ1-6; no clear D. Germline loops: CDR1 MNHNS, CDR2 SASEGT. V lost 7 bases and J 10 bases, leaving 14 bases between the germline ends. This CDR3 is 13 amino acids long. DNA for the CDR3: TGTGCCAGCAACCAGGTCGTTGGATCACCCCTCCACTTT. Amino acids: CASNQVVGSPLHF.

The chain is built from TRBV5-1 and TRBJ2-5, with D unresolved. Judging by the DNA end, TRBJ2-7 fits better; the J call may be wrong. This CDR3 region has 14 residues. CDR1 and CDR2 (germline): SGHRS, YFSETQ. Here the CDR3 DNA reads TGCGCCAGCAGCTTGGAGAGCTACCCCTACGAGCAGTACTTC. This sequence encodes CASSLESYPYEQYF.

The CDR3 sequence: CASSRIYHTGTGGQYSNQPQHF. The CDR3 bases are TGTGCCAGTAGTAGAATATACCATACCGGGACAGGGGGACAATATAGCAATCAGCCCCAGCATTTT. The chain combines TRBV19 with TRBJ1-5; 11 bases line up with TRBD1. The CDR3 contains 22 residues. Trimming cost V 4 bases and J 0 bases; bases outside gene matches: 20. The germline V gene encodes CDR1 LNHDA and CDR2 SQIVND (reference sequence).

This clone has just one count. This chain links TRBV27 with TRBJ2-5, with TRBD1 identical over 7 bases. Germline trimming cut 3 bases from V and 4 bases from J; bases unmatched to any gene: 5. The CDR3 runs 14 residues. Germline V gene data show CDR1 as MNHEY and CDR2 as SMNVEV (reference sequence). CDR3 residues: CASSLSTGLETQYF. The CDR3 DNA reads TGTGCCAGCAGTTTGTCGACAGGGTTAGAGACCCAGTACTTC.

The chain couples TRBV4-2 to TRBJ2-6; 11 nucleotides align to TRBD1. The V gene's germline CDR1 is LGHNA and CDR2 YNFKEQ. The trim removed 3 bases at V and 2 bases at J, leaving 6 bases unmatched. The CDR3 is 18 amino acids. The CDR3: CASSQGGQGVPGANVLTF. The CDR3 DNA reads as TGTGCCAGCAGCCAGGGGGGACAGGGGGTGCCTGGGGCCAACGTCCTGACTTTC.

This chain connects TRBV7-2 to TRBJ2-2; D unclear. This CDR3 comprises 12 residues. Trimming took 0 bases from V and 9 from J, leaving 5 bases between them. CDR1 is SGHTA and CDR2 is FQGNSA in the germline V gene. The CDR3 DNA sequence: TGTGCCAGCAGCTTAGCAAGCAGGGAGCTGTTTTTT. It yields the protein CASSLASRELFF.

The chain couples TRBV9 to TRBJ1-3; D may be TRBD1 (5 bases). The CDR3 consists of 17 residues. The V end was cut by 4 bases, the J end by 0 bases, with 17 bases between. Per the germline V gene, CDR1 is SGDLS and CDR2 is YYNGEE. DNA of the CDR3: TGTGCCAGCAGCCCGTCCCCGGGACGGTCCTCTGGAAACACCATATATTTT. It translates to CASSPSPGRSSGNTIYF. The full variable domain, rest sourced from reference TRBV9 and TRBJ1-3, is DSGVTQTPKHLITATGQRVTLRCSPRSGDLSVYWYQQSLDQGLQFLIQYYNGEERAKGNILERFSAQQFPDLHSELNLSSLELGDSALYFCASSPSPGRSSGNTIYFGEGSWLTVV.

CDR3 nucleotide sequence: TGTGCCAGCAGCCAAACACCGAACACTGAAGCTTTCTTT. This sequence encodes CASSQTPNTEAFF. The rearrangement uses TRBV7-2 and TRBJ1-1; D is undetermined. Germline CDR1 is SGHTA and CDR2 is FQGNSA. V dropped 5 bases and J dropped 1 base, with 8 bases sitting between them. The CDR3 runs to 13 residues.

Written as DNA, the CDR3 is TGTGCCAGCAGCCCCCAACAGGCGAGCTCTGGAAACACCATATATTTT. Translating it yields CASSPQQASSGNTIYF. The rearrangement joins TRBV7-2 to TRBJ1-3, with D tentatively TRBD1 (5 bases). V gave up 5 bases and J gave up 0 bases, with 14 bases separating them. The CDR3 has 16 amino acids. Germline CDR1 and CDR2: SGHTA and FQGNSA.

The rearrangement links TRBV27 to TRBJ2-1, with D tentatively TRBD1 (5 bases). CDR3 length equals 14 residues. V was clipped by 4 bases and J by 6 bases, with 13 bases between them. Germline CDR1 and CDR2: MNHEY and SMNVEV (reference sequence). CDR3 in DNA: TGTGCCAGCAGTTCCCATGACAGCCCCAATGAGCAGTTCTTC. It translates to CASSSHDSPNEQFF.

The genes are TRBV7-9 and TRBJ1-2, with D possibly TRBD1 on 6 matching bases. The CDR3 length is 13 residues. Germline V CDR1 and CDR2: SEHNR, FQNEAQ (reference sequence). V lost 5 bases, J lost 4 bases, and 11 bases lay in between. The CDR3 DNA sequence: TGTGCCAGCAGCACAGGGTTTTTCTATGGCTACACCTTC. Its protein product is CASSTGFFYGYTF.

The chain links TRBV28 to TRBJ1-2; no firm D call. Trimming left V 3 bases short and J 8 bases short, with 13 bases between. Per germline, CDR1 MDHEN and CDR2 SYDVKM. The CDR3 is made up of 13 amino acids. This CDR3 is CASSLNDFRGYTF. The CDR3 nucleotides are TGTGCCAGCAGTTTGAATGATTTTAGGGGCTACACCTTC.

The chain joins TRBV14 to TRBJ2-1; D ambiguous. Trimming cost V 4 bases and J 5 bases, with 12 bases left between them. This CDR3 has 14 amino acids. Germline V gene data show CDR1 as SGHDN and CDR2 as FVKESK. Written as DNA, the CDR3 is TGTGCCAGCAGCCCCGCCGGCGGCCACAATGAGCAGTTCTTC. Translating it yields CASSPAGGHNEQFF.

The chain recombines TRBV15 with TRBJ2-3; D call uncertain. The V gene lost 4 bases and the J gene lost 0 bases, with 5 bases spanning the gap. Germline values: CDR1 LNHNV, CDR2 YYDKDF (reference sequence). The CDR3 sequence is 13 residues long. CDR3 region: CATSMQSTDTQYF. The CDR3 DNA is TGTGCCACCAGCATGCAGAGCACAGATACGCAGTATTTT.

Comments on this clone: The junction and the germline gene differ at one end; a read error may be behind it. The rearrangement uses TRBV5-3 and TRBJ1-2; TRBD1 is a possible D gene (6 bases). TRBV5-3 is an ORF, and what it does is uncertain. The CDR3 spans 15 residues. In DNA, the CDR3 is TGTGCCAGCAGCTTTGGTTCGCAGGGGTGGGGTGGCTACACCTTC. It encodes CASSFGSQGWGGYTF.

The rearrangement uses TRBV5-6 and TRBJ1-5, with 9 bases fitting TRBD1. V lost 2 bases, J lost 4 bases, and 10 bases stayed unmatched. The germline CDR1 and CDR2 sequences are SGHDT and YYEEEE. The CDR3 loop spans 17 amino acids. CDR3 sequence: CASSFGGQGSQNQPQHF. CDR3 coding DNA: TGTGCCAGCAGCTTCGGGGGACAGGGCAGCCAGAATCAGCCCCAGCATTTT. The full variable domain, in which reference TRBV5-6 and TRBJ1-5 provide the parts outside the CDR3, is DAGVTQSPTHLIKTRGQQVTLRCSPKSGHDTVSWYQQALGQGPQFIFQYYEEEERQRGNFPDRFSGHQFPNYSSELNVNALLLGDSALYLCASSFGGQGSQNQPQHFGDGTRLSIL.

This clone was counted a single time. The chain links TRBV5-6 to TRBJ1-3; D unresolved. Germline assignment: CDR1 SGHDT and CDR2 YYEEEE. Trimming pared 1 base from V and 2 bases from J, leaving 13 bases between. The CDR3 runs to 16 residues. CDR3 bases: TGTGCCAGCAGCTTGACGGGCACCCCGACTGGAAACACCATATATTTT. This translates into CASSLTGTPTGNTIYF.

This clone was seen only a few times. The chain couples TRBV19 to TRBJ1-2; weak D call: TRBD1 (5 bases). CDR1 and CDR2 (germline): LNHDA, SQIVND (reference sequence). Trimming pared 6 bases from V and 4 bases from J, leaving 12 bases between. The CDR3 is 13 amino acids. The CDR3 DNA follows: TGTGCCAGTAGCCTGTCGGGGGGCTATGGCTACACCTTC. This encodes CASSLSGGYGYTF.

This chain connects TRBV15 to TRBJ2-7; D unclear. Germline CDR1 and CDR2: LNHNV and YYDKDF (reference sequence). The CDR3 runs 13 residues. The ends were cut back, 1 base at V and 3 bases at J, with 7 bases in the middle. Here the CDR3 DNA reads TGTGCCACCAGCAGAGGGGCCCACTACGAGCAGTACTTC. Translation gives CATSRGAHYEQYF.

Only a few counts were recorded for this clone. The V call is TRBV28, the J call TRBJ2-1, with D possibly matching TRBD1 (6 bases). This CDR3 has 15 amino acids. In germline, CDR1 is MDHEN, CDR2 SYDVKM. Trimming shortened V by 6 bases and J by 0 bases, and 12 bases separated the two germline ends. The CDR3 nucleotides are TGTGCCAGCAGCCCAACAGGGAACTCCTACAATGAGCAGTTCTTC. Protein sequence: CASSPTGNSYNEQFF.

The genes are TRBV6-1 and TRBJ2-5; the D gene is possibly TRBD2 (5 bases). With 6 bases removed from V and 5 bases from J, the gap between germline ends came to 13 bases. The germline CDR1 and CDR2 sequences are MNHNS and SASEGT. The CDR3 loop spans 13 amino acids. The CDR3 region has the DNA TGTGCCAGCAGCCGTCAACTAGGGGAGACCCAGTACTTC. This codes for CASSRQLGETQYF.

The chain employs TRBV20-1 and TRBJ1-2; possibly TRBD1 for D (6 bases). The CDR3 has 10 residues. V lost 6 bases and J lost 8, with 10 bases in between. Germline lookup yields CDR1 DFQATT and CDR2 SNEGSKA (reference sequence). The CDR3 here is CSAGGLGYTF. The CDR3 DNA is TGCAGTGCAGGGGGGCTGGGCTACACCTTC.

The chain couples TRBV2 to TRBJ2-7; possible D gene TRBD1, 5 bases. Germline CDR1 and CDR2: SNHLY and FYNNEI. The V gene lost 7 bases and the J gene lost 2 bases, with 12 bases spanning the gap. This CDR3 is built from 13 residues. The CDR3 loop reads CASMKGNAYEQYF. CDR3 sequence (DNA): TGTGCCAGCATGAAGGGGAACGCCTACGAGCAGTACTTC.

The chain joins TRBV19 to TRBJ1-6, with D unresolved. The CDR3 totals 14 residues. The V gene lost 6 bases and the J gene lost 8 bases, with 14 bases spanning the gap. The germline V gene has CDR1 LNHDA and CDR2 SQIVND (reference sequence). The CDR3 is CASSLSVGDSPLHF. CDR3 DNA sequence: TGTGCCAGTAGCCTTTCCGTCGGCGATTCACCCCTCCACTTT.

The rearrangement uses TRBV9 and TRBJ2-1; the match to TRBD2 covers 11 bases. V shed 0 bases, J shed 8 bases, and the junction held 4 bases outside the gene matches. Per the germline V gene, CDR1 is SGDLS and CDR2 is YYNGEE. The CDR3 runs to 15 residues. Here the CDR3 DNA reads TGTGCCAGCAGCGTAGCACTAGCGGGGGACTATGAGCAGTTCTTC. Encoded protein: CASSVALAGDYEQFF.

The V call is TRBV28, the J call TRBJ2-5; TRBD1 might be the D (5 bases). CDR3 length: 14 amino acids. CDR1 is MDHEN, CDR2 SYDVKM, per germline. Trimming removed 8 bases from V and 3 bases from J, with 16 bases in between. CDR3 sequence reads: CASFPRNRKETQYF. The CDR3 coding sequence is TGTGCCAGCTTCCCCCGGAACAGGAAAGAGACCCAGTACTTC.

The CDR3 bases are TGCGCCAGCTCCCGGGACAGCATACTGGGTGAGCAGTTCTTC. Translating gives CASSRDSILGEQFF. This rearrangement joins TRBV4-3 to TRBJ2-1; 7 bases match TRBD1. Germline V lookup: CDR1 LGHNA, CDR2 YSLEER. The CDR3 is 14 amino acids. Losses at the gene ends were 8 bases for V and 9 bases for J; bases not matched to a gene: 13.

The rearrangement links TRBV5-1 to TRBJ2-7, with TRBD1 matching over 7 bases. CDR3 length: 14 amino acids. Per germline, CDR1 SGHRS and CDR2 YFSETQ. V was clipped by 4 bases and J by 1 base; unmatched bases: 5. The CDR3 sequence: CASSLGQESYEQYF. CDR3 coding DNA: TGCGCCAGCAGCCTTGGACAGGAATCCTACGAGCAGTACTTC.

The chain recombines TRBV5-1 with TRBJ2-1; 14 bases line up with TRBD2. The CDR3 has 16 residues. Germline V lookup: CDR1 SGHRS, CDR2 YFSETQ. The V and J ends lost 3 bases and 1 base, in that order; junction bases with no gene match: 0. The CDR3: CASSWTSGGSYNEQFF. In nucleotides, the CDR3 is TGCGCCAGCAGCTGGACTAGCGGGGGGTCCTACAATGAGCAGTTCTTC. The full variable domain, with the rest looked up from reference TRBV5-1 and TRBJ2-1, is KAGVTQTPRYLIKTRGQQVTLSCSPISGHRSVSWYQQTPGQGLQFLFEYFSETQRNKGNFPGRFSGRQFSNSRSEMNVSTLELGDSALYLCASSWTSGGSYNEQFFGPGTRLTVL.